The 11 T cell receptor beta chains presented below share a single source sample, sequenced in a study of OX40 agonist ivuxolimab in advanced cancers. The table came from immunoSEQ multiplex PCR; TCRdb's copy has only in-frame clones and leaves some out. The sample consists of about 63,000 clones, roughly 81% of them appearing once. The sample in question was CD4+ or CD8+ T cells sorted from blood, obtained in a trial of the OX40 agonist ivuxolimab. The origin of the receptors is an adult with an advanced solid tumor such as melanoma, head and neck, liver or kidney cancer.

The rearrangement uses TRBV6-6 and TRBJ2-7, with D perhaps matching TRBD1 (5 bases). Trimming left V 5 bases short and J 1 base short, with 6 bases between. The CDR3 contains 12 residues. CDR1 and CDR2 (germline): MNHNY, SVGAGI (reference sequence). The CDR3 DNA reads TGTGCCAGCAGTGGGGCATCCTACGAGCAGTACTTC. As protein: CASSGASYEQYF.

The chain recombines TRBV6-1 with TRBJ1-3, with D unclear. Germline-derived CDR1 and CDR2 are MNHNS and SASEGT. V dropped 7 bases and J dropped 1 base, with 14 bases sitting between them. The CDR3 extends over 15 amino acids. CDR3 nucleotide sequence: TGTGCCAGCATGCCGGGCGTTTTTTCTGGAAACACCATATATTTT. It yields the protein CASMPGVFSGNTIYF.

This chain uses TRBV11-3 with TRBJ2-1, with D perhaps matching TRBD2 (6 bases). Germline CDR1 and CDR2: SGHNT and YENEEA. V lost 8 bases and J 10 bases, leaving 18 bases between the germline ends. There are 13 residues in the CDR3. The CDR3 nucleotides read TGTGCCAGCTTAGGGACGGGACTCCAGGAGCAGTTCTTC. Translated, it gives CASLGTGLQEQFF.

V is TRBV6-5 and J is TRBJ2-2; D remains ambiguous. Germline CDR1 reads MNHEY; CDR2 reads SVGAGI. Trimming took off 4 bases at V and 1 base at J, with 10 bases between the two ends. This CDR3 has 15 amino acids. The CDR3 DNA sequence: TGTGCCAGCAGTTCGAACTACAGGAACACCGGGGAGCTGTTTTTT. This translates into CASSSNYRNTGELFF.

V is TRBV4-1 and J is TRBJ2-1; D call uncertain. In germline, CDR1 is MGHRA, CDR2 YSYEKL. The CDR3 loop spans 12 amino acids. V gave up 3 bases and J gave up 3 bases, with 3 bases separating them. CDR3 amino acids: CASSQNYNEQFF. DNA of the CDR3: TGCGCCAGCAGCCAGAACTACAATGAGCAGTTCTTC.

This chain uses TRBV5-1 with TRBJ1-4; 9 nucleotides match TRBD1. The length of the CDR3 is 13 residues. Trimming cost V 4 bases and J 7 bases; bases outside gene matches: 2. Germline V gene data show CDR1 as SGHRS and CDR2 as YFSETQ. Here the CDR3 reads CASSPGQGEKLFF. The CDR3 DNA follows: TGCGCCAGCAGCCCGGGACAGGGTGAAAAACTGTTTTTT.

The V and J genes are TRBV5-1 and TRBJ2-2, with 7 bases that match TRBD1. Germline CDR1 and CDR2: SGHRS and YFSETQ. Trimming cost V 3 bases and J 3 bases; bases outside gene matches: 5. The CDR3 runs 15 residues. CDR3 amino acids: CASSSGTADTGELFF. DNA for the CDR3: TGCGCCAGCAGCTCGGGGACAGCGGACACCGGGGAGCTGTTTTTT.

The CDR3: CASAGQVYEQYF. In DNA, the CDR3 is TGTGCCAGCGCTGGACAGGTTTACGAGCAGTACTTC. The chain has TRBV28 and TRBJ2-7; 7 nucleotides agree with TRBD1. V lost 8 bases to trimming and J lost 4 bases; unmatched junction nucleotides: 5. The germline CDR1 and CDR2 sequences are MDHEN and SYDVKM. The CDR3 consists of 12 residues.

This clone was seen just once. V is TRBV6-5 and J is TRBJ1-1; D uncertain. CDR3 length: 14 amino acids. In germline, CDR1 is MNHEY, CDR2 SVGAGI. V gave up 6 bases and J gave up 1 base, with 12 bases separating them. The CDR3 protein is CASSQNGWNTEAFF. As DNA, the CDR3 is TGTGCCAGCAGCCAAAATGGATGGAACACTGAAGCTTTCTTT.

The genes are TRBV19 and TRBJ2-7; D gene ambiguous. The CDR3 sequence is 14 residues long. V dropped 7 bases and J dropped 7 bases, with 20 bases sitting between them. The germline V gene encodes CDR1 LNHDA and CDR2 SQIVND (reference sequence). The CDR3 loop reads CASMATGLSYEQYF. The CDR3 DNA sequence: TGTGCCAGTATGGCTACCGGGCTGAGCTATGAGCAGTACTTC.

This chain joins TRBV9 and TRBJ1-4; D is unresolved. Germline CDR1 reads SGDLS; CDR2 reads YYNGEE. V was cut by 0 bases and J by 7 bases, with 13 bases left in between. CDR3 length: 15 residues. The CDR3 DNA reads TGTGCCAGCAGCGTAGGAGAGACGGCGCGTGAAAAACTGTTTTTT. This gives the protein CASSVGETAREKLFF. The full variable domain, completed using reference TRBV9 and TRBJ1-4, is DSGVTQTPKHLITATGQRVTLRCSPRSGDLSVYWYQQSLDQGLQFLIQYYNGEERAKGNILERFSAQQFPDLHSELNLSSLELGDSALYFCASSVGETAREKLFFGSGTQLSVL.